A single T cell receptor beta chain is shown here with its context. The antigen is undetermined. CDR3 size: 15 residues. V lost 4 bases and J lost 0, with 13 bases in between. Germline V lookup: CDR1 SGHRS, CDR2 YFSETQ. This specimen belongs to a study of T cells after yellow fever vaccination. Background on the study: SMART-Seq v4 Ultra Low Input served to prepare low-cell-number fractions. Study results and limitations: FACS-sorted repertoires might harbor abundant contaminating clonotypes from the bulk population. It was a small share of clonotypes that appeared in both CD4 and CD8 compartments.

Making TCR cDNA involved 5'RACE template switching, which added UMIs and a universal primer site. Each CDR3 protein is one row after TCRdb ran MiXCR on the 5' RACE reads. This sample carries approximately 300,000 distinct CDR3 sequences, roughly 8.7% of them seen once, and the ten largest clones take roughly 17%. Here the sequenced sample was PBMCs, taken on the day of the first yellow fever vaccination. The chain links TRBV5-1 to TRBJ1-1; no firm D call. This clonotype was obtained from a man between 18 and 35 years old who received the YFV17D yellow fever vaccine. The CDR3 here is CASSPPGAMNTEAFF. DNA of the CDR3: TGCGCCAGCAGCCCCCCGGGCGCGATGAACACTGAAGCTTTCTTT.